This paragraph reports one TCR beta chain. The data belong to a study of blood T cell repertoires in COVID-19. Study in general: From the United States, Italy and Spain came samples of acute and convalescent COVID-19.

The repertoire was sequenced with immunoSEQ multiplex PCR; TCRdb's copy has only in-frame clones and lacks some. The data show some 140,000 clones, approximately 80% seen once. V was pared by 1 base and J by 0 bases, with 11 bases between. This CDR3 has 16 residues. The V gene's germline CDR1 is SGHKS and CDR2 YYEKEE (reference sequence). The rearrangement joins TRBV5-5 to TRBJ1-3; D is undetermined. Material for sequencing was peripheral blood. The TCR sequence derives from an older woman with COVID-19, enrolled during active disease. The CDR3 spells CASSLLRWASGNTIYF. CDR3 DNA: TGTGCCAGCAGCTTGCTTAGGTGGGCCTCTGGAAACACCATATATTTT.